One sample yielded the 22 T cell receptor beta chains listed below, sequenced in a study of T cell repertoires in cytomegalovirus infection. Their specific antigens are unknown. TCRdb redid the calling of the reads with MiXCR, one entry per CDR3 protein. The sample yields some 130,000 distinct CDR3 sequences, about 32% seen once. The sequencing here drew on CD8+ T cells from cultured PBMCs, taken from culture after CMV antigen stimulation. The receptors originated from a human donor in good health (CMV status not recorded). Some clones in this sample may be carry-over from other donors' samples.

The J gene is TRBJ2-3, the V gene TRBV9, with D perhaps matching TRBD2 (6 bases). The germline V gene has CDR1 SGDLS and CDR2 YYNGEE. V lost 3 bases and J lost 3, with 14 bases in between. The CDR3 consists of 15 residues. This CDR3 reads CASSEEGTVTDTQYF. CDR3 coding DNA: TGTGCCAGCAGCGAGGAGGGGACTGTAACAGATACGCAGTATTTT. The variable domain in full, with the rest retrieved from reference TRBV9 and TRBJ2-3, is DSGVTQTPKHLITATGQRVTLRCSPRSGDLSVYWYQQSLDQGLQFLIQYYNGEERAKGNILERFSAQQFPDLHSELNLSSLELGDSALYFCASSEEGTVTDTQYFGPGTRLTVL.

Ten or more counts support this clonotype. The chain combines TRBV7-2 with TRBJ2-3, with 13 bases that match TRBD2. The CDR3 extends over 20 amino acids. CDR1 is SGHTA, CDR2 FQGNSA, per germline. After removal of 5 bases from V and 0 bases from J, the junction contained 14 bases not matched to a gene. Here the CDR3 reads CASSPRAGLAGTKSTDTQYF. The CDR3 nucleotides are TGTGCCAGCAGCCCTCGAGCGGGACTAGCGGGGACAAAAAGCACAGATACGCAGTATTTT.

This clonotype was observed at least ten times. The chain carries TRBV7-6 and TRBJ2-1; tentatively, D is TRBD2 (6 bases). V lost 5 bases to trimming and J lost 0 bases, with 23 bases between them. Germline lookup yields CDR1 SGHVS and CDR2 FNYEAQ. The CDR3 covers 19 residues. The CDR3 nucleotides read TGTGCCAGCAGCCGAAATGTGCGGGGCAGTTCTAGCTCCTACAATGAGCAGTTCTTC. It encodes CASSRNVRGSSSSYNEQFF.

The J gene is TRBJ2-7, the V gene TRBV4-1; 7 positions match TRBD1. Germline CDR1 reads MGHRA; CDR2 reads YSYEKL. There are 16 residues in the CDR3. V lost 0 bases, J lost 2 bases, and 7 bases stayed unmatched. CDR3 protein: CASSQEGRGITYEQYF. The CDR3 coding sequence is TGCGCCAGCAGCCAAGAGGGCAGGGGGATCACCTACGAGCAGTACTTC.

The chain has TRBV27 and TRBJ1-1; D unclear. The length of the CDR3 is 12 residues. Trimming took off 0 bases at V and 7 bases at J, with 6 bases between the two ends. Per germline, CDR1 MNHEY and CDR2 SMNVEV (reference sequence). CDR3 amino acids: CASSLSANEAFF. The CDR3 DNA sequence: TGTGCCAGCAGTTTATCCGCAAATGAAGCTTTCTTT.

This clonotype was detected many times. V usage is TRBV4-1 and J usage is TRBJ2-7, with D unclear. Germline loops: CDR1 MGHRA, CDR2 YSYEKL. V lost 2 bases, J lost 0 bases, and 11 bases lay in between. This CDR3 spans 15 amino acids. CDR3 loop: CASSQTGSSSYEQYF. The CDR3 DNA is TGCGCCAGCAGCCAAACCGGGTCCAGCTCCTACGAGCAGTACTTC.

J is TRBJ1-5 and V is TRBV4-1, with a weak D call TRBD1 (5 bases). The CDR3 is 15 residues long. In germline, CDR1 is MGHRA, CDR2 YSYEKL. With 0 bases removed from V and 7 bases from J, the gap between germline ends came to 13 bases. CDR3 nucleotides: TGCGCCAGCAGCCAAGATGAGGCAGGGCTACAGCCCCAGCATTTT. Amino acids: CASSQDEAGLQPQHF.

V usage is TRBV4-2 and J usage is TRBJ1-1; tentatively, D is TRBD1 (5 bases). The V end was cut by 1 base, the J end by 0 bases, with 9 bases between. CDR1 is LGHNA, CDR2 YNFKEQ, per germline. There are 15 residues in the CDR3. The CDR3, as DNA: TGTGCCAGCAGCCAAGGGGAGGGGATGAACACTGAAGCTTTCTTT. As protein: CASSQGEGMNTEAFF.

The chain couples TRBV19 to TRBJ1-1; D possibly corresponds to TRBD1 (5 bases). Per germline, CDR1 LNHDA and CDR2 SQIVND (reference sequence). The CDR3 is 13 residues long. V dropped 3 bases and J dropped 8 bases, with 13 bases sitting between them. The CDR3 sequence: CASSIRTKTEAFF. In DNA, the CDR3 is TGTGCCAGTAGTATCAGGACAAAAACAGAAGCTTTCTTT.

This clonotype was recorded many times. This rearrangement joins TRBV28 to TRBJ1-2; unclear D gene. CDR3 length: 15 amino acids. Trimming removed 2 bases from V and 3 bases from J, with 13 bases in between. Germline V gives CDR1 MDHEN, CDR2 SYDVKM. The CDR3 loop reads CASSLRGRTYYGYTF. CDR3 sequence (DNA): TGTGCCAGCAGTTTACGGGGAAGAACATACTATGGCTACACCTTC.

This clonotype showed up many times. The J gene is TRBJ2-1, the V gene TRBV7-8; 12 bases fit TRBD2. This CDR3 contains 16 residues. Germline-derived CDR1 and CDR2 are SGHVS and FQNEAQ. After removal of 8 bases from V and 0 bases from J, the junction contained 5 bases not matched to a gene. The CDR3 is CASGLAGFSSYNEQFF. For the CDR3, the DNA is TGTGCCAGCGGACTAGCGGGGTTCAGCTCCTACAATGAGCAGTTCTTC.

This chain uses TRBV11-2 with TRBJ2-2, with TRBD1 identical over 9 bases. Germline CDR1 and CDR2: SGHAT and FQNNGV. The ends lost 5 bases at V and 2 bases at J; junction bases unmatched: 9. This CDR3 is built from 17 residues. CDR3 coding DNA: TGTGCCAGCAGCGTTACACCGGGACAGGGAAACACCGGGGAGCTGTTTTTT. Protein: CASSVTPGQGNTGELFF.

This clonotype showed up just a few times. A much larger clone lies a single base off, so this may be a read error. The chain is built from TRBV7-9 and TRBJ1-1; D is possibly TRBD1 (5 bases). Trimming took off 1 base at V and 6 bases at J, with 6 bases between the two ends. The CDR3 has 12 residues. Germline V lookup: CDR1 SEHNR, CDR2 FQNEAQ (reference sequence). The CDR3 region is CASSLGDPEAFF. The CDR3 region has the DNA TGTGCCAGCAGCTTAGGGGACCCTGAAGCTTTCTTT.

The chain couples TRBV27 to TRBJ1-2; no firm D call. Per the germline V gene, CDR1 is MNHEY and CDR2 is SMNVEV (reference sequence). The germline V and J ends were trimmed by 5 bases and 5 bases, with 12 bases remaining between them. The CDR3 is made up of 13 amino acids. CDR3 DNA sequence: TGTGCCAGCAGTCTTAGAGTGGGATATGGCTACACCTTC. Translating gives CASSLRVGYGYTF.

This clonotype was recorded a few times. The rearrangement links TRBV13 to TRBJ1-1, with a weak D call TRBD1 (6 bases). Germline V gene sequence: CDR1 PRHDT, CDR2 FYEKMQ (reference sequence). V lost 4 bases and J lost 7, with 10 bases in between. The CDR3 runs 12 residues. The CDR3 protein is CASSSRQVEAFF. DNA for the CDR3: TGTGCCAGCAGCTCTAGACAGGTTGAAGCTTTCTTT. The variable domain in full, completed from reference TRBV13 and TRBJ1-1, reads AAGVIQSPRHLIKEKRETATLKCYPIPRHDTVYWYQQGPGQDPQFLISFYEKMQSDKGSIPDRFSAQQFSDYHSELNMSSLELGDSALYFCASSSRQVEAFFGQGTRLTVV.

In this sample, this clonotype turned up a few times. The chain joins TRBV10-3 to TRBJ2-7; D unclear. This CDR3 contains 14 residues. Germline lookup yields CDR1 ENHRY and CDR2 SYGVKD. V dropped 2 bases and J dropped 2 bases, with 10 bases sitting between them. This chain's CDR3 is CAISETPGPYEQYF. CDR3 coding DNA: TGTGCCATCAGTGAGACCCCAGGCCCCTACGAGCAGTACTTC.

The CDR3 nucleotides read TGTGCCAGCACCCGGGTGGGGGTCAAGGGCAATGAGCAGTTCTTC. Amino acid sequence: CASTRVGVKGNEQFF. V gene TRBV12-3 or TRBV12-4 combines with J gene TRBJ2-1; D possibly uses TRBD1 or TRBD2 (5 bases each). The CDR3 totals 15 residues. The V and J ends lost 7 bases and 6 bases respectively, with 19 bases between them.

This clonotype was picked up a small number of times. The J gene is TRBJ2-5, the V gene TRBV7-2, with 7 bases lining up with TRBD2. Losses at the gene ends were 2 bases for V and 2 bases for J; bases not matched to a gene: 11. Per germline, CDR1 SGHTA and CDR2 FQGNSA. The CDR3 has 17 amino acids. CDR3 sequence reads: CASSLWGGDGAQETQYF. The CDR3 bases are TGTGCCAGCAGCTTATGGGGGGGGGATGGGGCACAAGAGACCCAGTACTTC.

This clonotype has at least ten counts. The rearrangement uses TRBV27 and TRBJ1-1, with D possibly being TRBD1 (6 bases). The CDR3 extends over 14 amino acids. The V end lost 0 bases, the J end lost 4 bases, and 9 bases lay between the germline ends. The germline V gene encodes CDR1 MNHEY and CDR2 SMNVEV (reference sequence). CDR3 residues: CASSLSFRGTEAFF. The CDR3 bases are TGTGCCAGCAGTTTATCATTCAGGGGCACTGAAGCTTTCTTT.

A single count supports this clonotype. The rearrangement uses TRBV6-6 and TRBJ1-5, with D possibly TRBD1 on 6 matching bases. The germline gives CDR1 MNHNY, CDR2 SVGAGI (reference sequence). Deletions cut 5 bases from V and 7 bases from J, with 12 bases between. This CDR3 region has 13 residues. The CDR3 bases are TGTGCCAGCAGTAGGGGGGAGGCGCAGCCCCAGCATTTT. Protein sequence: CASSRGEAQPQHF.

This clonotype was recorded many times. CDR3 DNA: TGTGCCAGCAGCTTAGCTGGACAGCCCTACGAGCAGTACTTC. It encodes CASSLAGQPYEQYF. V gene TRBV11-3 combines with J gene TRBJ2-7, with a tentative D call TRBD1 (6 bases). The CDR3 is 14 residues long. The germline V gene encodes CDR1 SGHNT and CDR2 YENEEA. The V gene lost 1 base and the J gene lost 2 bases, with 9 bases spanning the gap.

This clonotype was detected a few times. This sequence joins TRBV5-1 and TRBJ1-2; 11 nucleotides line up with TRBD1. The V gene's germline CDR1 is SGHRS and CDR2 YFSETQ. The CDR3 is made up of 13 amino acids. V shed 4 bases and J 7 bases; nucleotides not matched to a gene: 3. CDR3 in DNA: TGCGCCAGCAGCAGGACAGGGGGCATTGGCTACACCTTC. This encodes CASSRTGGIGYTF.